One T cell receptor (beta chain) is described in this entry. This specimen comes from a study of blood T cell repertoires in COVID-19. Background on the study: Sites across the United States, Italy and Spain contributed samples from acute and convalescent COVID-19. PBMCs, B-cell-depleted T cells, or T cells were the source of the cDNA or gDNA that made up the material.

Original handling: Amplification of reference gene primers was used by the study to estimate nucleated cell counts. Only in-frame clones appear in the TCRdb table, and some are missing; sequencing was by immunoSEQ multiplex PCR. V and J calls and clone size are those listed in that table; D and trimming were worked out from the DNA. Of about 120,000 clones detected, around 86% appear once; the ten largest clones hold 5% to 8%. This clonotype originated in a man older than 75 with active or convalescent COVID-19. Input material: peripheral blood.

The CDR3 is CASSPLASGATYEQYF. The CDR3, as DNA: TGTGCCAGCAGCCCTCTGGCTAGCGGGGCTACCTACGAGCAGTACTTC. The chain links TRBV5-4 to TRBJ2-7; 9 positions agree with TRBD2. CDR1 SGHNT and CDR2 YYREEE come from the germline V gene (reference sequence). With V trimmed by 4 bases and J by 2 bases, 10 bases remained unmatched. This CDR3 has 16 residues.